A single TCR beta chain is shown here with its context. Its specificity is not known. This sample is part of a study of T cells in localized non-small cell lung cancer. Germline assignment: CDR1 MDHEN and CDR2 SYDVKM. V was trimmed by 3 bases and J by 6 bases, leaving 12 bases between them. There are 14 residues in the CDR3. The table came from immunoSEQ multiplex PCR; TCRdb's copy has only in-frame clones and leaves some out. The data hold some 82,000 clones, with 80% observed a single time. Whole-study findings and limits: Uninvolved adjacent lung had the highest recorded T cell clonality, with tumor below it. Sequence data derive from only one tumor region, so heterogeneity remains possible. Within adjacent lung there appeared a median around 60 of the top 100 tumor clones.

Sequenced here: PBMCs, sampled before any cancer treatment. The sequence was obtained from a man aged 40 to 70 with stage II squamous cell lung carcinoma. The chain uses TRBV28 and TRBJ1-5; no firm D call. The CDR3 protein is CASSFAQMGQPQHF. The CDR3 nucleotides are TGTGCCAGCAGTTTCGCACAGATGGGTCAGCCCCAGCATTTT. Full variable domain (rest looked up from reference TRBV28 and TRBJ1-5): DVKVTQSSRYLVKRTGEKVFLECVQDMDHENMFWYRQDPGLGLRLIYFSYDVKMKEKGDIPEGYSVSREKKERFSLILESASTNQTSMYLCASSFAQMGQPQHFGDGTRLSIL.